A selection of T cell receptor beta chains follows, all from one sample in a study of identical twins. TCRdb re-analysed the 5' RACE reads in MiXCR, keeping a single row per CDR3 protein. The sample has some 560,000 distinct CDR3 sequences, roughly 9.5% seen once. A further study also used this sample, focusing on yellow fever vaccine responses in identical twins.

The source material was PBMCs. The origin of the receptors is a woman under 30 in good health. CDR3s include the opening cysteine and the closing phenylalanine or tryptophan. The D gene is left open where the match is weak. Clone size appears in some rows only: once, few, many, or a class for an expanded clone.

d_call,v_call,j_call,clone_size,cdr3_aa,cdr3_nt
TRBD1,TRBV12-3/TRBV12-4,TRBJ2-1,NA,CASSPAPRDRRGNEQFF,TGTGCCAGCAGCCCGGCCCCCCGGGACAGGCGTGGCAATGAGCAGTTCTTC
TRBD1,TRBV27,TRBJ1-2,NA,CASSLSTTGDYGYTF,TGTGCCAGCAGTTTATCCACTACAGGGGACTATGGCTACACCTTC
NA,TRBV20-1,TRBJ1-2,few,CSAIGRVVDGYTF,TGCAGTGCTATAGGCAGGGTTGTGGATGGCTACACCTTC
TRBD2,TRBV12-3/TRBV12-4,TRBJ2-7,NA,CASSLEGLAVEQYF,TGTGCCAGCAGTTTAGAGGGACTAGCGGTCGAGCAGTACTTC
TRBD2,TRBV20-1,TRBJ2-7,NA,CSARGSSSGRAYEQYF,TGCAGTGCTAGAGGGTCGTCTAGCGGGAGGGCCTACGAGCAGTACTTC
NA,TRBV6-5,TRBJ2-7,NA,CASSYLPMDEQYF,TGTGCCAGCAGTTACCTCCCGATGGACGAGCAGTACTTC
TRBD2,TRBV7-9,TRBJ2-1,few,CASLPWLAGVNEQFF,TGTGCCAGCCTCCCCTGGCTAGCGGGAGTCAATGAGCAGTTCTTC
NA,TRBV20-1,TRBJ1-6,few,CSARDPNNSPLHF,TGCAGTGCTAGAGATCCTAATAATTCACCCCTCCACTTT
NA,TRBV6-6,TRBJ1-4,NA,CASRGSEKLFFF,NA
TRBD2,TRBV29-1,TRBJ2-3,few,CSVWEGMTDTQYF,TGCAGCGTTTGGGAGGGGATGACAGATACGCAGTATTTT
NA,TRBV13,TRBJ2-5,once,CASEDRGNAWYQETQYF,TGTGCCAGCGAAGATCGGGGGAACGCTTGGTACCAAGAGACCCAGTACTTC
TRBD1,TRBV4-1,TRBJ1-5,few,CASSLTGTGQDQPQHF,TGCGCCAGCAGCCTGACCGGGACAGGGCAGGATCAGCCCCAGCATTTT
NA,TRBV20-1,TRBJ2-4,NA,CSATPTALGKNIQYF,TGCAGTGCTACGCCGACAGCCCTAGGGAAAAACATTCAGTACTTC
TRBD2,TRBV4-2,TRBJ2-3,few,CASSQDRFGSGSSDTQYF,TGTGCCAGCAGCCAAGATCGCTTTGGTAGCGGGAGTTCAGATACGCAGTATTTT
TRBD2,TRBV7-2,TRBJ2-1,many,CASSGTATGGGEQFF,TGTGCCAGCAGCGGGACGGCGACGGGGGGGGGTGAGCAGTTCTTC
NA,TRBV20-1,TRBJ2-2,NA,CSARWRGDTGELFF,TGCAGTGCTAGATGGAGGGGGGACACCGGGGAGCTGTTTTTT
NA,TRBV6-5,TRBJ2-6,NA,CASSYSGVGNGANVLTF,TGTGCCAGCAGTTACTCGGGGGTAGGGAACGGGGCCAACGTCCTGACTTTC
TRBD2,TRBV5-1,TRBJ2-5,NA,CASSLALAGAPGRETQYF,TGCGCCAGCAGCTTGGCCCTAGCGGGAGCTCCCGGCAGAGAGACCCAGTACTTC
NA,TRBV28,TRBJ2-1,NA,CASSPSTLGYNEQFF,TGTGCCAGCAGTCCATCAACCTTGGGGTACAATGAGCAGTTCTTC
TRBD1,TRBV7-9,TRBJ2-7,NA,CASSVGGQGPYEQYF,TGTGCCAGCAGCGTCGGGGGACAGGGGCCCTACGAGCAGTACTTC
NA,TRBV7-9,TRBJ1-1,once,CASSSPDLHFTEAFF,TGTGCCAGCAGCTCACCCGACCTCCATTTCACTGAAGCTTTCTTT
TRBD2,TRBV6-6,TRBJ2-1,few,CAISGTSGEQFF,TGTGCCATTTCCGGGACTAGCGGGGAGCAGTTCTTC
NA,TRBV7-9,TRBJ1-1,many,CASSNKIETGEAFF,TGTGCCAGCAGCAATAAAATAGAGACAGGCGAAGCTTTCTTT
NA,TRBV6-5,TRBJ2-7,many,CASSYGGTDYEQYF,TGTGCCAGCAGTTACGGCGGGACAGACTACGAGCAGTACTTC
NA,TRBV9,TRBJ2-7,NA,CASSPSGIYEQYF,TGTGCCAGCAGCCCCAGCGGTATCTACGAGCAGTACTTC
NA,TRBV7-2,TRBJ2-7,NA,CASSWDAGGISYEQYF,TGTGCCAGCAGCTGGGACGCCGGGGGAATATCCTACGAGCAGTACTTC
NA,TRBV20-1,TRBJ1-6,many,CSAREMADNSPLHF,TGCAGTGCTAGAGAAATGGCAGACAATTCACCCCTCCACTTT
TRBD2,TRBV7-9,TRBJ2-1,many,CASRASGPGDEQFF,TGTGCCAGCAGGGCTAGCGGGCCGGGGGATGAGCAGTTCTTC
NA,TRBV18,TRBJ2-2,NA,CASSAYRDNPGELFF,TGTGCCAGCTCAGCATACCGGGACAACCCCGGGGAGCTGTTTTTT
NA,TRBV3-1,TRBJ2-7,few,CASSQGTWGPSEQYF,TGTGCCAGCAGCCAAGGGACTTGGGGGCCGAGCGAGCAGTACTTC
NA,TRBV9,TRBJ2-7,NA,CASSARTDGPYEQYF,TGTGCCAGCAGCGCCAGGACAGATGGCCCCTACGAGCAGTACTTC
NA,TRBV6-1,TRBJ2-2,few,CASKERNTGELFF,TGTGCCAGCAAGGAAAGGAACACCGGGGAGCTGTTTTTT
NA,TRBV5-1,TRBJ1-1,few,CASSLAPDRNTEAFF,TGCGCCAGCAGCTTGGCCCCGGACAGGAACACTGAAGCTTTCTTT
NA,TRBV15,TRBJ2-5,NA,CATSIPRLKETQYF,TGTGCCACCAGCATACCCCGACTAAAAGAGACCCAGTACTTC
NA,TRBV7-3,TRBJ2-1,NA,CASSLMRGEDEQFF,TGTGCCAGCAGCTTAATGAGGGGGGAGGATGAGCAGTTCTTC
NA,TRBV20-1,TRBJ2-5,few,CSAQTDSQETQYF,TGCAGTGCCCAAACCGACAGTCAAGAGACCCAGTACTTC
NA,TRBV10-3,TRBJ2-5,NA,CAISRDGEETQYF,TGTGCCATCAGTAGGGACGGAGAAGAGACCCAGTACTTC
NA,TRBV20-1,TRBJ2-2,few,CSARDRKDIDTGELFF,TGCAGTGCTAGAGATCGTAAGGACATAGACACCGGGGAGCTGTTTTTT
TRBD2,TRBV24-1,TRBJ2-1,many,CATSDPFSGAGGINEQFF,TGTGCCACCAGTGACCCGTTTTCAGGAGCGGGAGGTATCAATGAGCAGTTCTTC
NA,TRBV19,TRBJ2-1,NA,CASSSLVNYNEQFF,TGTGCCAGTAGTAGTTTAGTTAACTACAATGAGCAGTTCTTC
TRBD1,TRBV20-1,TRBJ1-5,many,CSAQAGTGGNQPQHF,TGCAGTGCCCAAGCCGGGACAGGGGGTAATCAGCCCCAGCATTTT
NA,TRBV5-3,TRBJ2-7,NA,CAISPPMGRALYEQYF,TGTGCCATCAGCCCCCCGATGGGACGGGCGCTCTACGAGCAGTACTTC
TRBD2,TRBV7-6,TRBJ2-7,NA,CASSLELAGGNYEQYF,TGTGCCAGCAGCTTAGAGTTAGCGGGGGGAAACTACGAGCAGTACTTC
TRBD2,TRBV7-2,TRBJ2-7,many,CASSPHSGPTYEQYF,TGTGCCAGCAGCCCCCATAGCGGGCCGACCTACGAGCAGTACTTC
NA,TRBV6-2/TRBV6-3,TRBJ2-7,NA,CASSFGDTYEQYF,TGTGCCAGCAGTTTTGGAGATACCTACGAGCAGTACTTC
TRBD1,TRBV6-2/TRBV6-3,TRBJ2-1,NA,CASSYSTGTENNEQFF,TGTGCCAGCAGTTACTCAACCGGGACAGAAAACAATGAGCAGTTCTTC
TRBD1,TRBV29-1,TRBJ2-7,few,CSVLGQGAYEQYF,TGCAGCGTGCTGGGGCAGGGGGCTTACGAGCAGTACTTC
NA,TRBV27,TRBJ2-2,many,CASSLESGSTGELFF,TGTGCCAGCAGTTTAGAGTCCGGGTCCACCGGGGAGCTGTTTTTT
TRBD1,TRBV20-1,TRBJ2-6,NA,CSARGQGFSGANVLTF,TGCAGTGCTAGAGGACAGGGCTTCTCTGGGGCCAACGTCCTGACTTTC
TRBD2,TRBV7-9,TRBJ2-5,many,CASSPPGTSQETQYF,TGTGCCAGCAGCCCCCCCGGGACTAGCCAAGAGACCCAGTACTTC
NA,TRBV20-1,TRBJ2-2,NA,CSAANMENTGELFF,TGCAGTGCAGCGAACATGGAAAACACCGGGGAGCTGTTTTTT
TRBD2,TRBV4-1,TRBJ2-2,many,CASSHALAANTGELFF,TGCGCCAGCAGCCACGCACTAGCGGCGAACACCGGGGAGCTGTTTTTT